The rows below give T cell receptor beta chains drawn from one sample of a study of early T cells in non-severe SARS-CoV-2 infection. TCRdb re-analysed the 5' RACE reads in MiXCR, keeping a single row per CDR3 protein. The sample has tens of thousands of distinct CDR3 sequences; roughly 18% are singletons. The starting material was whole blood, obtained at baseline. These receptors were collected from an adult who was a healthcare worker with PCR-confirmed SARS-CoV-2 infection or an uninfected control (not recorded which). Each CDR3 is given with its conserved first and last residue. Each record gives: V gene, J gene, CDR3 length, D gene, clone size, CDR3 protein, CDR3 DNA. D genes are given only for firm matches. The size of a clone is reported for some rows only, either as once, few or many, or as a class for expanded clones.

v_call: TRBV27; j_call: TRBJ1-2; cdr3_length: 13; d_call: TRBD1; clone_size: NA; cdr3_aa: CASSSETGTGYTF; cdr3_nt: TGTGCCAGCAGTTCCGAGACAGGGACGGGCTACACCTTC
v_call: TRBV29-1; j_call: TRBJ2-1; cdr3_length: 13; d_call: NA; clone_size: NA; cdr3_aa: CSAKTPSYNEQFF; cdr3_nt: TGCAGCGCGAAAACGCCCTCTTACAATGAGCAGTTCTTC
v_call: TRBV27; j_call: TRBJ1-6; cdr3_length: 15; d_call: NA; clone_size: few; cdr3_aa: CASSENRAQNSPLHF; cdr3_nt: TGTGCCAGCAGTGAGAACAGGGCGCAGAATTCACCCCTCCACTTT
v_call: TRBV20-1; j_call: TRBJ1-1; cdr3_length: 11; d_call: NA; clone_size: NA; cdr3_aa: CSARLVAEAFF; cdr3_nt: TGCAGTGCTAGGCTGGTCGCTGAAGCTTTCTTT
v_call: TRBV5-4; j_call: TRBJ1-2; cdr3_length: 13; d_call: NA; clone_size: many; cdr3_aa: CASSLLGSYGYTF; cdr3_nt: TGTGCCAGCAGCTTGTTAGGTTCCTATGGCTACACCTTC
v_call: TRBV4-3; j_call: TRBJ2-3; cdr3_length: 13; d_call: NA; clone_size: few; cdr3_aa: CASSQAGPGTQYF; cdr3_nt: TGCGCCAGCAGCCAAGCGGGCCCAGGCACGCAGTATTTT
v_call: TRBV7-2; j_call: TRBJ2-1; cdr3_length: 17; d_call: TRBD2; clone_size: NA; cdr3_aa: CVSRKRTGTSGVYEQFF; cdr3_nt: TGTGTCAGCAGGAAGAGAACCGGGACTAGCGGGGTTTATGAGCAGTTCTTC
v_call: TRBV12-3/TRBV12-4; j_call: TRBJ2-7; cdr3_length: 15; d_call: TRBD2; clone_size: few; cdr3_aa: CASRAGTSASHEQYF; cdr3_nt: TGTGCCAGCAGGGCCGGGACTAGCGCCTCCCACGAGCAGTACTTC
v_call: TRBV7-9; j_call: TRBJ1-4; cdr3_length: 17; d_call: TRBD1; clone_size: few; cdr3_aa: CASSFGAQRTGDEKLFF; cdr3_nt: TGTGCCAGCAGCTTTGGGGCCCAAAGGACAGGGGATGAAAAACTGTTTTTT
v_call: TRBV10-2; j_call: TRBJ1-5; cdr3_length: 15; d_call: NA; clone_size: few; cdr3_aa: CASSGWGVGNQPQHF; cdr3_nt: TGCGCCAGCAGTGGTTGGGGGGTTGGCAATCAGCCCCAGCATTTT
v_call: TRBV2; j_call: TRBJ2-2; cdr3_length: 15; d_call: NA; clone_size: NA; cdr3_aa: CASSRTTSGTGELFF; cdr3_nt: TGTGCCAGCAGTAGGACCACCTCGGGGACCGGGGAGCTGTTTTTT
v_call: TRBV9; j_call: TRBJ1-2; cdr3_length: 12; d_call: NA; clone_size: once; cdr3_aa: CASSVSNYGYTF; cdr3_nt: TGTGCCAGCAGCGTTTCTAACTATGGCTACACCTTC
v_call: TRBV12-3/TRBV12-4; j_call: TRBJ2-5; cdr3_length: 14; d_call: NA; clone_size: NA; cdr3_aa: CASSQSWEQETQYF; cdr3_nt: TGTGCCAGCAGCCAGAGTTGGGAACAAGAGACCCAGTACTTC
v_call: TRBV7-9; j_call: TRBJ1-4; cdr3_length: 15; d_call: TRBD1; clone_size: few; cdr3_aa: CASSLDDRADEKLFF; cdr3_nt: TGTGCCAGCAGCTTAGATGACAGGGCGGATGAAAAACTGTTTTTT
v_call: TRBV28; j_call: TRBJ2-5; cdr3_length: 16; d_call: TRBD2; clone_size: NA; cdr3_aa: CASSLWVSGTQETQYF; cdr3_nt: TGTGCCAGCAGTTTATGGGTTAGCGGGACCCAAGAGACCCAGTACTTC
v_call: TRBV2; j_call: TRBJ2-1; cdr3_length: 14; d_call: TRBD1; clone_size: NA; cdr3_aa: CASSEMGQGYEQFF; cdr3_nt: TGTGCCAGCAGTGAAATGGGACAGGGGTATGAGCAGTTCTTC
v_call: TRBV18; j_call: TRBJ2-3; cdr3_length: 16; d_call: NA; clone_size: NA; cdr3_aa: CASSPIGTTSTDTQYF; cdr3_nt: TGTGCCAGCTCACCAATAGGGACAACTAGCACAGATACGCAGTATTTT
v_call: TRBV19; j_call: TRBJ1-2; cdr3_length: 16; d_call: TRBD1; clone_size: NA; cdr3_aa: CASSRDRTFSIFGYTF; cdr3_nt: TGTGCCAGCTCAAGGGACAGGACCTTCTCGATCTTTGGCTACACCTTC
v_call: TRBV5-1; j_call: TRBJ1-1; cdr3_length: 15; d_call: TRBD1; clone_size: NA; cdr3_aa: CASSYRTGSYTEAFF; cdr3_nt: TGCGCCAGCAGCTACCGGACAGGGTCGTACACTGAAGCTTTCTTT
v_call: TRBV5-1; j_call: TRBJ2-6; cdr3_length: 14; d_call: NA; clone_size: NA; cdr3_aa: CASSQNSGANVLTF; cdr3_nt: TGCGCCAGCAGCCAAAACTCTGGGGCCAACGTCCTGACTTTC
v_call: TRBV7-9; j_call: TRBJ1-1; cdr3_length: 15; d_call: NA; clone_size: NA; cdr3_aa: CASSPDFGGNPEAFF; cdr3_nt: TGTGCCAGCAGCCCCGACTTTGGGGGGAACCCTGAAGCTTTCTTT
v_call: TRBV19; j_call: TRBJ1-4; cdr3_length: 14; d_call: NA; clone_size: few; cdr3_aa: CASSIRRDIEKLFF; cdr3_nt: TGTGCCAGTAGTATACGACGGGACATTGAAAAACTGTTTTTT
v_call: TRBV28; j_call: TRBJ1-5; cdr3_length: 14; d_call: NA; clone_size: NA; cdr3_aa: CASQGTKNNQPQHF; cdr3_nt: TGTGCCAGTCAGGGGACAAAGAACAATCAGCCCCAGCATTTT
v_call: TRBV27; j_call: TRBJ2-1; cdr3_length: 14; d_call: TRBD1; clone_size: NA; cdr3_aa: CASSFSNRGEVQFF; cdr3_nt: TGTGCCAGCAGTTTCTCCAACAGGGGGGAAGTGCAGTTCTTC
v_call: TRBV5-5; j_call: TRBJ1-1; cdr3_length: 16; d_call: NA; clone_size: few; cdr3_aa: CASSLGPWGTDGEAFF; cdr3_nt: TGTGCCAGCAGCTTGGGGCCCTGGGGGACCGACGGTGAAGCTTTCTTT
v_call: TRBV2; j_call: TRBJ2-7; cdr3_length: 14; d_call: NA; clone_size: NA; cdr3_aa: CASIRQEVYYEQYF; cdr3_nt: TGTGCCAGCATCCGACAGGAGGTATACTACGAGCAGTACTTC
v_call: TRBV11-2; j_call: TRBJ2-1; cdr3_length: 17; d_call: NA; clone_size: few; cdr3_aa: CASSTRPDRVSYNEQFF; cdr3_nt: TGTGCCAGCAGCACCAGACCCGATCGAGTTTCCTACAATGAGCAGTTCTTC
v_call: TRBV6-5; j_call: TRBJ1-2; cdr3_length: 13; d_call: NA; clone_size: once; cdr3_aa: CASTTGRVYGYTF; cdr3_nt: TGTGCCAGCACCACGGGCAGGGTTTACGGCTACACCTTC
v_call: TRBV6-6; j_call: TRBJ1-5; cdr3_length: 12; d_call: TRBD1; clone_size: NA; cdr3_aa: CASRTGDQPQHF; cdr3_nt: TGTGCCAGCAGGACAGGGGATCAGCCCCAGCATTTT
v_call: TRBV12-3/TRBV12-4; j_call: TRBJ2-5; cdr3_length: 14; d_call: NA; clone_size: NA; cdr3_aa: CASSGTAVFETQYF; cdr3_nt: TGTGCCAGCAGTGGGACCGCTGTTTTTGAGACCCAGTACTTC
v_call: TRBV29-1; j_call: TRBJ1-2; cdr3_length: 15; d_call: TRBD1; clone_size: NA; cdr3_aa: CSVEEAHRGNYGYTF; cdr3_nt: TGCAGCGTTGAAGAGGCCCACAGGGGTAACTATGGCTACACCTTC
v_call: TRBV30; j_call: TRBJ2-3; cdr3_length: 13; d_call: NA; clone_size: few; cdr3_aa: CAWSVQGTDTQYF; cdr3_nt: TGTGCCTGGAGTGTCCAGGGGACAGATACGCAGTATTTT
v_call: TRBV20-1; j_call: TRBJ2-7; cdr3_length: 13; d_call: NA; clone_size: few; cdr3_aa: CSARRTGTYEQYF; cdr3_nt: TGCAGTGCTAGAAGGACTGGAACCTACGAGCAGTACTTC
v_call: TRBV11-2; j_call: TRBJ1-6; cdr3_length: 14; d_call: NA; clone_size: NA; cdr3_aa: CASSLIRINSPLHF; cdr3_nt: TGTGCCAGCAGCTTAATTCGGATTAATTCACCCCTCCACTTT
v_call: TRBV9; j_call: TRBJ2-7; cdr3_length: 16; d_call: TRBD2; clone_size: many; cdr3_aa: CASSQSTSGDPYEQYF; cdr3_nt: TGTGCCAGCAGCCAGTCGACTAGCGGGGACCCCTACGAGCAGTACTTC
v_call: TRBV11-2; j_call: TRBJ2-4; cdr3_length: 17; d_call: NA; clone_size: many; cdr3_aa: CASSPGQGNLFQNIQYF; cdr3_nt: TGTGCCAGCAGCCCGGGACAAGGGAATCTTTTCCAAAACATTCAGTACTTC
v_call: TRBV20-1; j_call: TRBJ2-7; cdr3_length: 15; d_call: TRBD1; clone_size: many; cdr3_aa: CSARALGQATYEQYF; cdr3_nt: TGCAGTGCTAGAGCCTTGGGACAGGCAACCTACGAGCAGTACTTC
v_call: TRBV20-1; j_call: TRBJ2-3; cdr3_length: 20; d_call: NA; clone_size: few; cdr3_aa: CSARDFNSVGRELRLDTQYF; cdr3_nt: TGCAGTGCTAGAGATTTTAACAGCGTGGGACGGGAGTTACGTCTAGATACGCAGTATTTT
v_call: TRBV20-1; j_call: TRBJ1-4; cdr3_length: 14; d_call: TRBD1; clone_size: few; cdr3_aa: CSAGATGGHEKLFF; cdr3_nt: TGCAGTGCGGGGGCGACAGGGGGCCATGAAAAACTGTTTTTT
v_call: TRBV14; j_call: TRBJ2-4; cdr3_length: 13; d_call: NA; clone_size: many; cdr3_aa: CASSSGSKNIQYF; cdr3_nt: TGTGCCAGCAGCTCAGGATCCAAAAACATTCAGTACTTC
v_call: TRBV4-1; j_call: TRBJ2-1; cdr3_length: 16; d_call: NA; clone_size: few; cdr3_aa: CASSQPPGRGRDEQFF; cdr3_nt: TGCGCCAGCAGCCAACCCCCGGGGCGAGGACGGGATGAGCAGTTCTTC
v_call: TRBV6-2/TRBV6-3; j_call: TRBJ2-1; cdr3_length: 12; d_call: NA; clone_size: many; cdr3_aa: CASSEGYNEQFF; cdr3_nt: TGTGCCAGCTCGGAGGGCTACAATGAGCAGTTCTTC
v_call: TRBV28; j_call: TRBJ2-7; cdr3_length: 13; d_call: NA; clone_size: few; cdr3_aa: CASSTQPGVRQYF; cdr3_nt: TGTGCCAGCAGTACGCAGCCAGGGGTACGGCAGTACTTC
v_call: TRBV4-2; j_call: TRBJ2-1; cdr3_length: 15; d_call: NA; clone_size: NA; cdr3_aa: CASSQEGAVENEQFF; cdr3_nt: TGTGCCAGCAGCCAAGAGGGGGCTGTCGAAAATGAGCAGTTCTTC
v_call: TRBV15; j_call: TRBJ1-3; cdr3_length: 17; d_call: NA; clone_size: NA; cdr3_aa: CATSRDHGTYTGNTIYF; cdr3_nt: TGTGCCACCAGCAGAGATCACGGGACCTACACTGGAAACACCATATATTTT
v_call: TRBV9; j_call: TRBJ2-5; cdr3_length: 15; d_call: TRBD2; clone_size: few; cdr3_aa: CASSVGTSGQETQYF; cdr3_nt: TGTGCCAGCAGCGTGGGGACTAGCGGCCAAGAGACCCAGTACTTC
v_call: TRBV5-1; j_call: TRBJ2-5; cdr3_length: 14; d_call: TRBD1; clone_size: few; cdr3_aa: CASSFPQGAETQYF; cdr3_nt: TGCGCCAGCAGCTTCCCACAGGGGGCAGAGACCCAGTACTTC
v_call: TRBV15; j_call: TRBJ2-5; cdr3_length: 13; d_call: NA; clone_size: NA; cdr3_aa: CATSRDFGAPTPF; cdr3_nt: TGTGCCACCAGCAGAGATTTTGGGGCCCCTACCCCATTC
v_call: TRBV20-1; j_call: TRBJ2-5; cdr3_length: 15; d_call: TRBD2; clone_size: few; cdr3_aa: CSAWTSGRAQETQYF; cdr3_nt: TGCAGTGCTTGGACTAGCGGGAGGGCCCAAGAGACCCAGTACTTC
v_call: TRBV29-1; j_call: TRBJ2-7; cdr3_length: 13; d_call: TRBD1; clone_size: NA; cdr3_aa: CSVKPTGAYEQYF; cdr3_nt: TGCAGCGTTAAACCGACAGGGGCCTACGAGCAGTACTTC
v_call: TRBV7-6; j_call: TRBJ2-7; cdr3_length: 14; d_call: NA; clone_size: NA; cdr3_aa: CASSSNSPPYEQYF; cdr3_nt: TGTGCCAGCAGCTCTAACAGCCCCCCCTACGAGCAGTACTTC
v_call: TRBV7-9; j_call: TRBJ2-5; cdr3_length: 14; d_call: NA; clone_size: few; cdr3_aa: CASRATGLQETQYF; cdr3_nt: TGTGCCAGCAGGGCCACAGGGCTCCAAGAGACCCAGTACTTC
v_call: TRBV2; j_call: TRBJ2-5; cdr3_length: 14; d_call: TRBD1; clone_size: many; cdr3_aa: CASRKGTGGETQYF; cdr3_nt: TGTGCCAGCAGGAAAGGGACAGGGGGAGAGACCCAGTACTTC
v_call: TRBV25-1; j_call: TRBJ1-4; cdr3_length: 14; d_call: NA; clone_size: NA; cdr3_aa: CASSEYREGEKLFF; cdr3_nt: TGTGCCAGCAGTGAATATCGGGAGGGTGAAAAACTGTTTTTT